This passage covers 4 T cell receptor beta chains from one sample sequenced in a study of control samples from healthy donors and cancer patients. The method was immunoSEQ multiplex PCR; TCRdb's version includes in-frame clones alone and lacks a portion of them. Of roughly 130,000 clones listed, around 85% were seen once; the top ten hold around 9%. Sequencing was done on a sample of blood. The source of these receptors is a woman in her twenties or thirties in good health.

This clone was observed a single time. This chain connects TRBV27 to TRBJ1-6; tentative D call: TRBD1 (5 bases). V lost 6 bases to trimming and J lost 5 bases, with 14 bases between them. The CDR3 contains 15 residues. Germline V gene data show CDR1 as MNHEY and CDR2 as SMNVEV (reference sequence). The CDR3 region is CASRQDWRNNSPLHF. CDR3 DNA sequence: TGTGCCAGCAGACAGGACTGGAGGAATAATTCACCCCTCCACTTT.

The chain is built from TRBV10-3 and TRBJ2-5, with D hard to call. Trimming shortened V by 5 bases and J by 2 bases, and 12 bases separated the two germline ends. Germline CDR1 and CDR2: ENHRY and SYGVKD. The CDR3 loop spans 14 amino acids. DNA of the CDR3: TGTGCCATCAGTCCCGACACGGGTCAAGAGACCCAGTACTTC. As protein: CAISPDTGQETQYF.

This chain uses TRBV2 with TRBJ2-7, with D maybe TRBD2 (6 bases). The CDR3 extends over 15 amino acids. Between the trimmed V and J ends, which lost 4 bases and 6 bases, there was a span of 19 bases. The germline gives CDR1 SNHLY, CDR2 FYNNEI. The CDR3 nucleotides are TGTGCCAGCAGTGTTCTGGGACTGTCCCGGGGCGAGCAGTACTTC. It translates to CASSVLGLSRGEQYF.

J is TRBJ2-3 and V is TRBV3-1 (or the pseudogene TRBV3-2), with D possibly being TRBD1 (6 bases). This CDR3 is 12 amino acids long. The germline gives CDR1 LGHDT, CDR2 YNNKEL (reference sequence). Trimming took 0 bases from V and 9 from J, leaving 7 bases between them. CDR3 bases: TGTGCCAGCAGCCAAGAACAGGGAACGCAGTATTTT. Residues: CASSQEQGTQYF.